This passage covers 10 T cell receptor beta chains from one sample sequenced in a study of blood T cell repertoires in COVID-19. The repertoire was sequenced with immunoSEQ multiplex PCR; TCRdb's copy has only in-frame clones and lacks some. The data contain over 250,000 clones, roughly 80% of them singletons. The sample comprised PBMCs or T cells enriched from blood (not recorded which). The receptor source for this set is a middle-aged man who had been exposed to COVID-19.

The V call is TRBV15, the J call TRBJ2-2; D gene uncertain. Germline CDR1 LNHNV, CDR2 YYDKDF (reference sequence). This CDR3 is built from 13 residues. V was cut by 0 bases and J by 7 bases, with 6 bases left in between. Here the CDR3 DNA reads TGTGCCACCAGCAGAGATCCCGGCGGGGAGCTGTTTTTT. Protein: CATSRDPGGELFF. Supplemented by reference TRBV15 and TRBJ2-2, the full variable domain reads DAMVIQNPRYQVTQFGKPVTLSCSQTLNHNVMYWYQQKSSQAPKLLFHYYDKDFNNEADTPDNFQSRRPNTSFCFLDIRSPGLGDTAMYLCATSRDPGGELFFGEGSRLTVL.

J is TRBJ2-7 and V is TRBV19; D perhaps matches TRBD2 (6 bases). Germline lookup yields CDR1 LNHDA and CDR2 SQIVND (reference sequence). V was cut by 5 bases and J by 5 bases, with 16 bases left in between. CDR3 length: 14 residues. The CDR3 DNA sequence: TGTGCCAGTAGTGCCCCGGGAGCAGTCCACGAGCAGTACTTC. Protein sequence: CASSAPGAVHEQYF.

The chain is built from TRBV24-1 and TRBJ1-2, with 7 bases matching TRBD1. Germline assignment: CDR1 KGHDR and CDR2 SFDVKD. This CDR3 has 14 residues. V lost 4 bases, J lost 8 bases, and 9 bases stayed unmatched. DNA for the CDR3: TGTGCCACCAGTGACGCCGGTACAGGGGAAGGCTACACCTTC. Translated, it gives CATSDAGTGEGYTF.

The rearrangement links TRBV19 to TRBJ2-7; the D gene is possibly TRBD1 (5 bases). The CDR3 contains 13 residues. CDR1 and CDR2 from the germline V gene are LNHDA and SQIVND (reference sequence). Trimming shortened V by 11 bases and J by 2 bases, and 16 bases separated the two germline ends. CDR3 sequence (DNA): TGTGCCTCAGAAAGCAGGGAAACCTACGAGCAGTACTTC. Translation: CASESRETYEQYF.

The sample holds many counts of this clone. The V and J genes are TRBV5-1 and TRBJ2-1, with D possibly being TRBD1 (5 bases). The V end lost 4 bases, the J end lost 6 bases, and 11 bases lay between the germline ends. Per the germline V gene, CDR1 is SGHRS and CDR2 is YFSETQ. The CDR3 is 13 amino acids. CDR3 residues: CASSQGLGNEQFF. The CDR3 bases are TGCGCCAGCAGCCAGGGCCTAGGCAATGAGCAGTTCTTC.

The gene calls are TRBV6-5 and TRBJ2-7, with 9 bases aligning to TRBD1. V shed 7 bases, J shed 3 bases, and the junction held 10 bases outside the gene matches. The CDR3 is 15 amino acids. Germline CDR1 reads MNHEY; CDR2 reads SVGAGI. CDR3 in DNA: TGTGCCAGCAAGAAAGGACAGGGGCCCTTCTACGAGCAGTACTTC. As protein: CASKKGQGPFYEQYF.

The chain carries TRBV9 and TRBJ2-1; D is undetermined. Germline assignment: CDR1 SGDLS and CDR2 YYNGEE. V lost 3 bases, J lost 6 bases, and 10 bases lay in between. There are 13 residues in the CDR3. For the CDR3, the DNA is TGTGCCAGCAGCGCCCTCGGTCGCAATGAGCAGTTCTTC. The encoded protein is CASSALGRNEQFF.

The genes are TRBV5-3 and TRBJ2-5, with 15 nucleotides matching TRBD2. TRBV5-3 is reported as an ORF; its role is uncertain. CDR3 length: 17 amino acids. Unmatched junction bases numbered 8, after V lost 2 bases and J lost 6 bases. The CDR3 loop is CARSFFGLAGGTKTQYF. The DNA of the CDR3 is TGTGCCAGAAGCTTCTTCGGACTAGCGGGAGGGACGAAGACCCAGTACTTC.

V usage is TRBV5-6 and J usage is TRBJ2-4; 8 positions agree with TRBD2. The CDR3 extends over 13 amino acids. Germline CDR1 is SGHDT and CDR2 is YYEEEE. Trimming removed 4 bases from V and 8 bases from J; junction bases left unmatched: 5. CDR3 loop: CASSPGGADIQYF. CDR3 bases: TGTGCCAGCAGCCCCGGGGGGGCGGACATTCAGTACTTC.

The chain has TRBV5-1 and TRBJ2-2, with 7 positions matching TRBD1. Trimming took 5 bases from V and 1 from J; bases not matched to a gene: 11. Germline V CDR1 and CDR2: SGHRS, YFSETQ. The CDR3 consists of 17 residues. CDR3 sequence reads: CASRSGTVLGNTGELFF. DNA for the CDR3: TGCGCCAGCAGGTCCGGGACAGTACTTGGGAACACCGGGGAGCTGTTTTTT.